The next 20 T cell receptor beta chains were all read from a single sample in a study of response to subunit inactivated influenza vaccine. TCRdb fed the RT-PCR reads into MiXCR, producing one record per CDR3 protein. This table has hundreds of thousands of distinct CDR3 sequences, about 15% appearing once. The input for sequencing was PBMCs from blood, taken 14 to 15 days before vaccination. These receptor sequences come from a man between 50 and 59 years old who received an inactivated influenza vaccine.

This clonotype was seen repeatedly, ten times or more. V is TRBV11-2 and J is TRBJ2-2; D is possibly TRBD2 (6 bases). This CDR3 has 16 residues. V lost 1 base to trimming and J lost 3 bases, with 12 bases between them. CDR1 is SGHAT, CDR2 FQNNGV, per germline. Here the CDR3 DNA reads TGTGCCAGCAGCTTAGTTGGGACTGGCTACACCGGGGAGCTGTTTTTT. As protein: CASSLVGTGYTGELFF.

This clonotype was detected ten times or more. The rearrangement joins TRBV6-1 to TRBJ1-1; D is unclear. V lost 7 bases to trimming and J lost 0 bases, with 21 bases between them. This CDR3 contains 17 residues. Germline V gives CDR1 MNHNS, CDR2 SASEGT. The chain's CDR3 is CASNNLKTQKMNTEAFF. The CDR3 DNA reads as TGTGCCAGCAACAATTTAAAAACACAGAAGATGAACACTGAAGCTTTCTTT.

This clonotype has at least ten counts. The V and J genes are TRBV12-3 or TRBV12-4 and TRBJ2-5; D is possibly TRBD1 (5 bases). The CDR3 is 14 residues long. V was pared by 7 bases and J by 5 bases, with 17 bases between. For the CDR3, the DNA is TGTGCCAGCACCAAATTGGGGCTTGGGGAGACCCAGTACTTC. Translating gives CASTKLGLGETQYF.

This clonotype was seen ten or more times. The chain combines TRBV20-1 with TRBJ2-1; perhaps TRBD1 as D (6 bases). From germline, CDR1 is DFQATT and CDR2 SNEGSKA (reference sequence). V lost 2 bases and J lost 0, with 8 bases in between. The CDR3 is made up of 14 amino acids. CDR3 nucleotide sequence: TGCAGTGCTAGACAGGGGAGCTCCTACAATGAGCAGTTCTTC. Protein sequence: CSARQGSSYNEQFF.

This clonotype has ten or more counts. The chain carries TRBV12-3 or TRBV12-4 and TRBJ2-6; D not certain. V was trimmed by 3 bases and J by 2 bases, leaving 2 bases between them. This CDR3 comprises 13 residues. CDR3 sequence (DNA): TGTGCCAGCAGTTTGGCTGGGGCCAACGTCCTGACTTTC. It specifies CASSLAGANVLTF.

In its sample, this clonotype was seen a few times. This sequence joins TRBV4-3 and TRBJ2-7, with 8 bases matching TRBD1. This CDR3 comprises 16 residues. V was pared by 4 bases and J by 2 bases, with 10 bases of the junction left unmatched. Per the germline V gene, CDR1 is LGHNA and CDR2 is YSLEER. CDR3 DNA sequence: TGCGCCAGCAGCCCTAATTCCGGACAGGGAACCTACGAGCAGTACTTC. Its translation is CASSPNSGQGTYEQYF.

This chain uses TRBV4-3 with TRBJ1-1; 10 bases are shared with TRBD1. V shed 0 bases, J shed 10 bases, and the junction held 8 bases outside the gene matches. Germline V gene lookup returns CDR1 LGHNA and CDR2 YSLEER. The CDR3 length is 15 residues. The CDR3 nucleotides read TGCGCCAGCAGCCAAGAGGCGGGACAGGGGCTGGGAGCTTTCTTT. Protein: CASSQEAGQGLGAFF.

Remarks on this clonotype: An end of the junction does not agree with germline; a read error may underlie this. The chain is built from TRBV7-8 and TRBJ2-7, with 9 bases fitting TRBD1. Germline V lookup: CDR1 SGHVS, CDR2 FQNEAQ. The CDR3 consists of 14 residues. The CDR3 here is CANSSTGGYYEQYF. CDR3 nucleotides: TGTGCCAACAGCTCGACAGGGGGGTATTACGAGCAGTACTTC.

In this sample, this clonotype turned up a few times. J is TRBJ2-7 and V is TRBV20-1, with D perhaps given as TRBD1 or TRBD2 (5 bases each). Germline assignment: CDR1 DFQATT and CDR2 SNEGSKA (reference sequence). CDR3 length equals 15 residues. Trimming stripped 6 bases from V and 4 bases from J, with 22 bases between. CDR3 in amino acids: CSARRFSDRIYEQYF. The CDR3 DNA reads as TGCAGTGCCAGGAGGTTCTCCGACAGAATTTACGAGCAGTACTTC.

This clonotype was counted ten times or more. The chain uses TRBV7-6 and TRBJ2-1; 7 bases line up with TRBD2. This CDR3 is 16 amino acids long. CDR1 is SGHVS, CDR2 FNYEAQ, per germline. The V and J ends lost 1 base and 1 base, in that order; junction bases with no gene match: 4. In DNA, the CDR3 is TGTGCCAGCAGCTTAGGTTCTAGCGGTTCCTACAATGAGCAGTTCTTC. Translated, it gives CASSLGSSGSYNEQFF.

The rearrangement joins TRBV29-1 to TRBJ2-3; TRBD2 aligns across 8 bases. V shed 0 bases and J 6 bases; nucleotides not matched to a gene: 2. The CDR3 covers 13 residues. Germline lookup yields CDR1 SQVTM and CDR2 ANQGSEA. Here the CDR3 DNA reads TGCAGCGTTGAAGATGAGCGGGAGGATACGCAGTATTTT. It is translated as CSVEDEREDTQYF.

This clonotype was observed a handful of times. The chain joins TRBV28 to TRBJ1-5; D call uncertain. The CDR3 runs to 15 residues. The V and J ends lost 2 bases and 4 bases respectively, with 12 bases between them. CDR1 is MDHEN, CDR2 SYDVKM, per germline. The CDR3 region has the DNA TGTGCCAGCAGTTTACCGGGGAGCCAAAATCAGCCCCAGCATTTT. Translation gives CASSLPGSQNQPQHF.

This clonotype was seen ten or more times. This chain joins TRBV5-1 and TRBJ2-1; D might be TRBD1 (5 bases). This CDR3 spans 15 amino acids. Germline V lookup: CDR1 SGHRS, CDR2 YFSETQ. The ends were cut back, 6 bases at V and 4 bases at J, with 17 bases in the middle. CDR3 DNA sequence: TGCGCCAGCAATCGGCAGGGCGGTCAGTACAATGAGCAGTTCTTC. The encoded protein is CASNRQGGQYNEQFF. Drawing the rest from reference TRBV5-1 and TRBJ2-1, the complete variable domain is KAGVTQTPRYLIKTRGQQVTLSCSPISGHRSVSWYQQTPGQGLQFLFEYFSETQRNKGNFPGRFSGRQFSNSRSEMNVSTLELGDSALYLCASNRQGGQYNEQFFGPGTRLTVL.

V gene TRBV12-3 or TRBV12-4 combines with J gene TRBJ2-3; either TRBD1 or TRBD2 may fit D (6 bases each). This CDR3 contains 16 residues. The V and J ends lost 6 bases and 4 bases respectively, with 20 bases between them. CDR3 bases: TGTGCCAGCAGCCGGAAGAAGGGACGGGGGCCAGATACGCAGTATTTT. Its protein product is CASSRKKGRGPDTQYF.

The chain combines TRBV29-1 with TRBJ2-7; D is undetermined. V lost 4 bases and J lost 5, with 12 bases in between. The CDR3 totals 12 residues. The V gene's germline CDR1 is SQVTM and CDR2 ANQGSEA. The CDR3: CSVGPAADEQYF. The CDR3 coding sequence is TGCAGCGTTGGTCCAGCCGCCGACGAGCAGTACTTC.

This clonotype was observed a few times. The V call is TRBV4-1, the J call TRBJ2-7; D is undetermined. Trimming left V 0 bases short and J 5 bases short, with 11 bases between. This CDR3 has 14 residues. CDR1 and CDR2 (germline): MGHRA, YSYEKL. In nucleotides, the CDR3 is TGCGCCAGCAGCCAAGAAACAGTTTTCCACGAGCAGTACTTC. It codes for CASSQETVFHEQYF.

This clonotype was recorded many times. This chain connects TRBV28 to TRBJ1-5; the match to TRBD1 covers 9 bases. This CDR3 is 14 amino acids long. The V gene end was trimmed by 6 bases and the J gene end by 7 bases; junction bases not matched to a gene: 7. Looked up from germline, CDR1 is MDHEN and CDR2 is SYDVKM. As DNA, the CDR3 is TGTGCCAGCAGCAAGGGGACAGGGTGGCAGCCCCAGCATTTT. Its translation: CASSKGTGWQPQHF.

The CDR3 DNA follows: TGCGCCAGCAGTCTCCGACAGGCAACGTTTGGAATACAAGAGACCCAGTACTTC. Its protein product is CASSLRQATFGIQETQYF. The rearrangement uses TRBV4-1 and TRBJ2-5; weak D call: TRBD1 (6 bases). This CDR3 spans 18 amino acids. Germline CDR1 reads MGHRA; CDR2 reads YSYEKL. V shed 6 bases and J shed 2 bases, with 25 bases lying between them.

The chain links TRBV6-1 to TRBJ2-1; 16 bases line up with TRBD2. Germline CDR1 MNHNS, CDR2 SASEGT. CDR3 size: 16 residues. V was pared by 7 bases and J by 5 bases, with 5 bases of the junction left unmatched. DNA for the CDR3: TGTGCCAGCAAGGGACTAGCGGGAGGGCCCCACAATGAGCAGTTCTTC. It encodes CASKGLAGGPHNEQFF.

This clonotype was detected only a few times. The rearrangement joins TRBV5-1 to TRBJ2-3; D is uncertain. Trimming left V 4 bases short and J 0 bases short, with 12 bases between. Germline CDR1 is SGHRS and CDR2 is YFSETQ. CDR3 length equals 15 residues. The CDR3 sequence is CASSERLPSTDTQYF. Here the CDR3 DNA reads TGCGCCAGCAGCGAACGGCTTCCTAGCACAGATACGCAGTATTTT.